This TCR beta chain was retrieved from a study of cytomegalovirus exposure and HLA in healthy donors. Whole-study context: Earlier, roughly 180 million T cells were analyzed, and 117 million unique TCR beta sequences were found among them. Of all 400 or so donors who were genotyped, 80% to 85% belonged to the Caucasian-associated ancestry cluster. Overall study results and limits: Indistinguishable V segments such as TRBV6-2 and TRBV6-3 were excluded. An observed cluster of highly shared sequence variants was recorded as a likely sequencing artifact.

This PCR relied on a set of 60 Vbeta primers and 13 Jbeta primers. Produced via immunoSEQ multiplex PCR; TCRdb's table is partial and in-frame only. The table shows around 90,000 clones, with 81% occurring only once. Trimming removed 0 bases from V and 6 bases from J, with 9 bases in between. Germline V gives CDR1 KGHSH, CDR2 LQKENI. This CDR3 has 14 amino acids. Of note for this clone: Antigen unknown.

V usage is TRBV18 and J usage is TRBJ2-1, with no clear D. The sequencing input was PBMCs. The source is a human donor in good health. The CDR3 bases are TGTGCCAGCTCACCACCCGAGTACGGCAATGAGCAGTTCTTC. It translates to CASSPPEYGNEQFF.